This section outlines one T cell receptor (beta chain) sequence together with its context. The antigen this receptor binds is unknown. One base away there is no much larger clone; base qualities are not given. These data are taken from a study of CXCR4 blockade with PD-1 therapy in pancreatic cancer (dated by TCRdb to about 2019). About the study as a whole: Multiplex immunohistochemistry and TCRbeta immunosequencing of resected pancreatic ductal adenocarcinoma were combined in the study with ex vivo slice culture in which PD-1 and CXCR4 blockade were tested. To assess intratumoral heterogeneity, two geographically distinct regions from each of over 5 tumors were TCR-sequenced.

CDR3 length: 14 amino acids, cysteine to phenylalanine. The entry retains the CDR3 DNA only, 42 bases that are in frame from base 1. From a lookup of the germline V gene, CDR1 and CDR2 are LGHNT and FRNRAP. The archived tumor blocks came from patients who had not received neoadjuvant therapy before resection. In the preserved-tissue arm of the study, 30 to 35 surgical resection samples from roughly 24 previously untreated pancreatic ductal adenocarcinoma patients were used. For the resection arm, DNA was extracted from ten 5-micron curls of FFPE tumor adjacent to the multiplex immunohistochemistry slide. What the work shows at the level of the full study, not this receptor alone: Tumors showed clonal expansion, with mean productive clonality 0.14 versus 0.05 in healthy blood, but clonality did not correlate with survival. The frequency of each amino acid clone correlated strongly with the number of distinct nucleotide rearrangements encoding that clone, suggesting convergent selection driven by common tumor antigens. Because only TCRbeta chains were sequenced, true antigen-specificity overlap of convergent dominant clones was left unconfirmed pending paired alpha-beta single-cell sequencing.

Extracted DNA was used for immunosequencing of TCRbeta CDR3 regions with the immunoSEQ Assay at Adaptive Biotechnologies. On the authors' methods: To measure the absolute abundance of each unique TCRbeta CDR3, the sequences were collapsed and filtered. Clonality, calculated using only productive in-frame rearrangements, was defined as 1 minus Pielou's evenness. For regional overlap, the top 100 nucleotide rearrangements were followed across paired samples, and the Morisita index was used to compare paired samples against unrelated samples. The immunoSEQ Rearrangement Details tool was used to assess convergence of nucleotide rearrangements onto identical amino acid sequences. TCRdb carries this immuneACCESS record with in-frame sequences only. Its versions omit some clonotypes, under half of them owing to an unresolved V gene in the studies checked, with the rest unexplained. D and trimming were read from the DNA, whereas the V and J calls and clone size are those reported in that table. In all, the sample holds under 20,000 clones, and 72% of those were seen once. More than 4.5% of the sample is in the top ten clones.

In this chain, TRBV12-5 is recombined with TRBJ1-4, with TRBD1 as a weak D call on 6 bases. The sequence was collected from a human donor with pancreatic ductal adenocarcinoma. The sample comprised tumor tissue. Read as DNA, the sequence is TGTGCCAGCGGTCGGGGGCAGGTCGGGGAAAAACTGTTTTTT. It encodes CASGRGQVGEKLFF.